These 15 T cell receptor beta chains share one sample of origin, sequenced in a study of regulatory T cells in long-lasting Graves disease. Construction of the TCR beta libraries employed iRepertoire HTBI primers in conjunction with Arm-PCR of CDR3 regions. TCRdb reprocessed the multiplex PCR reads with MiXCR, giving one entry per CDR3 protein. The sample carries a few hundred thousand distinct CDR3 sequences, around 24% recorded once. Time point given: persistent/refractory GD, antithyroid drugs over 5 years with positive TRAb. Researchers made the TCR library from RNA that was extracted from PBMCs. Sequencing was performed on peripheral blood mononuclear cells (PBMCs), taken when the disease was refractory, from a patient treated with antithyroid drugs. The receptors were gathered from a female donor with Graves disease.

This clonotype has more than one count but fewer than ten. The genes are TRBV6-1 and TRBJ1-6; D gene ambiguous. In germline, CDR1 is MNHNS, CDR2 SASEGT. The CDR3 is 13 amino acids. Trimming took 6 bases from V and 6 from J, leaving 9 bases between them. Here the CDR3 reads CASRGVGNSPLHF. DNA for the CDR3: TGTGCCAGCAGGGGCGTGGGTAATTCACCCCTCCACTTT.

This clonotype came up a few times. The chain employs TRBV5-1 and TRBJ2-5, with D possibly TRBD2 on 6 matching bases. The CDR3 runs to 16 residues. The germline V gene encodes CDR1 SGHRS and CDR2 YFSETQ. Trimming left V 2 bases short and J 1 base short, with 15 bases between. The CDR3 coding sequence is TGCGCCAGCAGCTTATTGGAGGGCGGGACCCAAGAGACCCAGTACTTC. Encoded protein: CASSLLEGGTQETQYF.

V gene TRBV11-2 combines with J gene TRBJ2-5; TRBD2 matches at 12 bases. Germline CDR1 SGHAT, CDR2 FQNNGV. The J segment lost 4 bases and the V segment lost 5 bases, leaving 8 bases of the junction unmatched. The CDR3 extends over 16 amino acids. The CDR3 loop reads CASSPRLAGAPETQYF. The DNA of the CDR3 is TGTGCCAGCAGCCCCCGACTAGCGGGAGCTCCAGAGACCCAGTACTTC. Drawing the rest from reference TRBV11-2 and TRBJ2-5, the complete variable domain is EAGVAQSPRYKIIEKRQSVAFWCNPISGHATLYWYQQILGQGPKLLIQFQNNGVVDDSQLPKDRFSAERLKGVDSTLKIQPAKLEDSAVYLCASSPRLAGAPETQYFGPGTRLLVL.

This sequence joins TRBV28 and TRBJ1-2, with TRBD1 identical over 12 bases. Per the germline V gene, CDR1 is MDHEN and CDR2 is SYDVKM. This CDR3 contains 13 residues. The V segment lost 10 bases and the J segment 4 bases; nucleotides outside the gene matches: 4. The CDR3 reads CAMGTGGGYGYTF. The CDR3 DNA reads TGTGCCATGGGGACAGGGGGCGGCTATGGCTACACCTTC.

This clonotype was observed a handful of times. CDR3 residues: CASSEGGLTYGYTF. CDR3 bases: TGCGCCAGCAGCGAGGGTGGTTTGACCTATGGCTACACCTTC. The V gene is TRBV5-1, the J gene TRBJ1-2; no clear D. Germline loops: CDR1 SGHRS, CDR2 YFSETQ. This CDR3 has 14 residues. The ends were cut back, 4 bases at V and 4 bases at J, with 14 bases in the middle.

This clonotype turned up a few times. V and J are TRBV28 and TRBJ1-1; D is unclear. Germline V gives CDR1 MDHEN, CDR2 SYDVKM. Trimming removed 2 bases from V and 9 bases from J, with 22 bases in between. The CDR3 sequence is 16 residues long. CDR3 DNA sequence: TGTGCCAGCAGTTTACCCAGTAGTAGACGGCGGCCTCAAGCTTTCTTT. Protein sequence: CASSLPSSRRRPQAFF.

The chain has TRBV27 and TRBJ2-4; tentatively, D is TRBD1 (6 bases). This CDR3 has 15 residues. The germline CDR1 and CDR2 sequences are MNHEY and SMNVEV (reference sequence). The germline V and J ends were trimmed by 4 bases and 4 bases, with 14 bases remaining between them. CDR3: CASSSPGQIKNIQYF. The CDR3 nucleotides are TGTGCCAGCAGTTCACCTGGACAGATTAAAAACATTCAGTACTTC.

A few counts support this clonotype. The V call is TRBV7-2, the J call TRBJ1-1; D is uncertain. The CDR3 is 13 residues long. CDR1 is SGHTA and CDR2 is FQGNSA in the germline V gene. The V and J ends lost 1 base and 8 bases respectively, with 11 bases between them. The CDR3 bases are TGTGCCAGCAGCTTAGGAACCCTTTTAGAAGCTTTCTTT. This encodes CASSLGTLLEAFF. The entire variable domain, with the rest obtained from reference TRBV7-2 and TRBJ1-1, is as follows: GAGVSQSPSNKVTEKGKDVELRCDPISGHTALYWYRQSLGQGLEFLIYFQGNSAPDKSGLPSDRFSAERTGGSVSTLTIQRTQQEDSAVYLCASSLGTLLEAFFGQGTRLTVV.

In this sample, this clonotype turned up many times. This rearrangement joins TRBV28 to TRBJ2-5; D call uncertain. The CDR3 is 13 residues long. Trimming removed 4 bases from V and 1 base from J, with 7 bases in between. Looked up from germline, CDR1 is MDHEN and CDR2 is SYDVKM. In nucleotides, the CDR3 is TGTGCCAGCAGTTCGATCGGCCAAGAGACCCAGTACTTC. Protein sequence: CASSSIGQETQYF.

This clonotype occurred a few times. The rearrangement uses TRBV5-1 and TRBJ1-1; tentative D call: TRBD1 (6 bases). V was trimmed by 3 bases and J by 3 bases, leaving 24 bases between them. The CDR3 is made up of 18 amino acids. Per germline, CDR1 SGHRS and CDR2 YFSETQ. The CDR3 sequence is CASSSTFTGLPFDTEAFF. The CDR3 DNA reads TGCGCCAGCAGCTCAACCTTTACAGGGCTCCCCTTCGACACTGAAGCTTTCTTT.

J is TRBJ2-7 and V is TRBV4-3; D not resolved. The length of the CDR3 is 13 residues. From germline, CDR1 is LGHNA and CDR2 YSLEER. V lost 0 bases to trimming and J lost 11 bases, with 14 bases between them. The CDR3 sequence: CASSQDGRPLKYF. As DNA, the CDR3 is TGCGCCAGCAGCCAAGATGGACGGCCCCTAAAGTACTTC.

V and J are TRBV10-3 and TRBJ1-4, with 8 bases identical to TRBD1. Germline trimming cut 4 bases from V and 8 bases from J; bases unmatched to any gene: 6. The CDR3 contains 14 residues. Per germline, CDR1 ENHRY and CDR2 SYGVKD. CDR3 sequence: CAISVDRAGEKLFF. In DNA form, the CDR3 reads TGTGCCATCAGTGTGGACAGGGCGGGAGAAAAACTGTTTTTT.

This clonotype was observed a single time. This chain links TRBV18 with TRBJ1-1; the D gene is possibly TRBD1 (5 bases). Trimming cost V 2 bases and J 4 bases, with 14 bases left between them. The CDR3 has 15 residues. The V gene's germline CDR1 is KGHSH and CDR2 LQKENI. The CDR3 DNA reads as TGTGCCAGCTCACCAAGCGATTGGGGCTCCACTGAAGCTTTCTTT. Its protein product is CASSPSDWGSTEAFF.

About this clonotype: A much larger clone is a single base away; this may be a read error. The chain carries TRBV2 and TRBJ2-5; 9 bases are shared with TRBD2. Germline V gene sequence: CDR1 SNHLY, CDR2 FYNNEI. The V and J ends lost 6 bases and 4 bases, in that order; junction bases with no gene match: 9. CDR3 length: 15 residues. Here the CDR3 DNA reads TGTGCCAGCAGGTCCAGCGGGGGGATCACAGAGACCCAGTACTTC. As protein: CASRSSGGITETQYF.

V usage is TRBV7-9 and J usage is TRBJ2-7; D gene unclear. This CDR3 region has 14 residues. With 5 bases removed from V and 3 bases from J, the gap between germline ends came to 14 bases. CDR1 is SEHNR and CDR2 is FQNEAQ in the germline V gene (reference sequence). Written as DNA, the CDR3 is TGTGCCAGCAGCCCCGGCGGCACCTACTACGAGCAGTACTTC. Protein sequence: CASSPGGTYYEQYF.